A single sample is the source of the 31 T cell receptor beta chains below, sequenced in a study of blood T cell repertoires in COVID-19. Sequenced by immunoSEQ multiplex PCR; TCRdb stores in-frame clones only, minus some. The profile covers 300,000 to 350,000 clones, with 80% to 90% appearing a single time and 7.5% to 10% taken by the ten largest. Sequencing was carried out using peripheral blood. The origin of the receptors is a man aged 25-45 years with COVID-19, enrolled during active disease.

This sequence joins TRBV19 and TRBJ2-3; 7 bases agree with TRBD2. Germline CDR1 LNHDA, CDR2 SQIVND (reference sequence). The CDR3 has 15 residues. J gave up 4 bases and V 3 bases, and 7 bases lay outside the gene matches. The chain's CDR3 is CASSIIERGSDTQYF. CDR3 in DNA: TGTGCCAGTAGTATTATTGAGCGGGGCTCAGATACGCAGTATTTT.

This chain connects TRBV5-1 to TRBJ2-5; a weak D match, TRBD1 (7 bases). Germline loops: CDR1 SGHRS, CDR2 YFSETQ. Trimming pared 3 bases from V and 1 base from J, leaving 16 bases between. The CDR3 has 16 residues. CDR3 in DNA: TGCGCCAGCAGCTCGGGCCAGGGGGGAGGCCAAGAGACCCAGTACTTC. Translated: CASSSGQGGGQETQYF. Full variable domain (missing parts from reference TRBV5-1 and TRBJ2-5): KAGVTQTPRYLIKTRGQQVTLSCSPISGHRSVSWYQQTPGQGLQFLFEYFSETQRNKGNFPGRFSGRQFSNSRSEMNVSTLELGDSALYLCASSSGQGGGQETQYFGPGTRLLVL.

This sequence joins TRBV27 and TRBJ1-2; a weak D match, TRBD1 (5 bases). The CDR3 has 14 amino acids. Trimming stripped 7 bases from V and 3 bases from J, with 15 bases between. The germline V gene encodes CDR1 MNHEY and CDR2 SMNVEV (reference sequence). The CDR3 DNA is TGTGCCAGCACCAATTGGGCGGGGGACTATGGCTACACCTTC. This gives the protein CASTNWAGDYGYTF.

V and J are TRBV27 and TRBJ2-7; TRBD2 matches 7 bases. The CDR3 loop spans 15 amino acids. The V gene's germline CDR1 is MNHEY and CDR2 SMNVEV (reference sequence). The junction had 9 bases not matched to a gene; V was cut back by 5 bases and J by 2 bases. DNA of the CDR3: TGTGCCAGCAGTGCCCGGACTAGAGTACCCTACGAGCAGTACTTC. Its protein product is CASSARTRVPYEQYF.

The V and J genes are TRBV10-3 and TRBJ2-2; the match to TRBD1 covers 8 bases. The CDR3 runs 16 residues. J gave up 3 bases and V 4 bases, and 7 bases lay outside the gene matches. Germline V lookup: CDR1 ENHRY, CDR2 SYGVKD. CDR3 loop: CAISGVDRVDTGELFF. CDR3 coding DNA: TGTGCCATCAGTGGGGTGGACAGGGTGGACACCGGGGAGCTGTTTTTT.

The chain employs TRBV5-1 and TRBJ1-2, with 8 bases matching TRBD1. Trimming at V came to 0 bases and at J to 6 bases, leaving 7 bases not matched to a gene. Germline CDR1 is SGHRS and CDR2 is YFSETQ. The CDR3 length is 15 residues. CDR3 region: CASSLGTGGRDGYTF. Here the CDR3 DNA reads TGCGCCAGCAGCTTGGGCACAGGGGGAAGAGATGGCTACACCTTC.

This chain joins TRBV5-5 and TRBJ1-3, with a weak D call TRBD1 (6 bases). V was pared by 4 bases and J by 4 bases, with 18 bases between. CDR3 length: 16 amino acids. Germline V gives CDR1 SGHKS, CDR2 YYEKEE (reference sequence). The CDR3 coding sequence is TGTGCCAGCAGCGACTACAGGGAGCGTACGGGAAACACCATATATTTT. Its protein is CASSDYRERTGNTIYF.

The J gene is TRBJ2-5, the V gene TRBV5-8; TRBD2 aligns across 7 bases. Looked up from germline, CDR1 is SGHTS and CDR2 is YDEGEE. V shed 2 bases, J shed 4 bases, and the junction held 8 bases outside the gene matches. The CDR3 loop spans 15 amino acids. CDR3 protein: CASSFLAGERETQYF. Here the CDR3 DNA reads TGTGCCAGCAGCTTTTTGGCGGGAGAACGAGAGACCCAGTACTTC.

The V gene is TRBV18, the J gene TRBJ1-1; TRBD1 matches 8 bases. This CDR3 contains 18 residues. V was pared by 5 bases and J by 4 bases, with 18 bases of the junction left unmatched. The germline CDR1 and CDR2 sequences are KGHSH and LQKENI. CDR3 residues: CASSAGQGGLLQGTEAFF. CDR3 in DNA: TGTGCCAGCTCAGCAGGACAGGGAGGACTACTACAGGGCACTGAAGCTTTCTTT.

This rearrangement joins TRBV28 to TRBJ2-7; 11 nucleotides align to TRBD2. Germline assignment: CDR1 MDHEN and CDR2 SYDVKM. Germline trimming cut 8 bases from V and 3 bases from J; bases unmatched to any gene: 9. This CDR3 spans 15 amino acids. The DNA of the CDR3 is TGTGCCAGCGTAGCGGGAGGGCCAGGATTCTACGAGCAGTACTTC. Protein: CASVAGGPGFYEQYF. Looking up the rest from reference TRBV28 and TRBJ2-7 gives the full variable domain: DVKVTQSSRYLVKRTGEKVFLECVQDMDHENMFWYRQDPGLGLRLIYFSYDVKMKEKGDIPEGYSVSREKKERFSLILESASTNQTSMYLCASVAGGPGFYEQYFGPGTRLTVT.

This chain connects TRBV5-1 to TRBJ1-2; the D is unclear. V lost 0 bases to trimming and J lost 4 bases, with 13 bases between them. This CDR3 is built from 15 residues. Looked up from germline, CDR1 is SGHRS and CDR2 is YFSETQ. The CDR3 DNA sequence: TGCGCCAGCAGCTTGGCGTCCCAGGTCGGCTATGGCTACACCTTC. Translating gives CASSLASQVGYGYTF.

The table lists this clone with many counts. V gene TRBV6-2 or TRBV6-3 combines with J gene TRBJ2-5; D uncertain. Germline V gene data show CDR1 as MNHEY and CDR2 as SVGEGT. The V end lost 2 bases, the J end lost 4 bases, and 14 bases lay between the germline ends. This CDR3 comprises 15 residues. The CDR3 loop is CASSYHDLVGETQYF. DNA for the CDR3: TGTGCCAGCAGTTACCACGATCTAGTAGGAGAGACCCAGTACTTC.

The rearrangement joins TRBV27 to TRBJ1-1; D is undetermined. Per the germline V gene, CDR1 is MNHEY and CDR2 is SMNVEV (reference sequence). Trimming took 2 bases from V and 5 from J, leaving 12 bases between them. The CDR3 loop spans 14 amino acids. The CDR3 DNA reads TGTGCCAGCAGTTTAACCCCAGGTGGGACTGAAGCTTTCTTT. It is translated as CASSLTPGGTEAFF.

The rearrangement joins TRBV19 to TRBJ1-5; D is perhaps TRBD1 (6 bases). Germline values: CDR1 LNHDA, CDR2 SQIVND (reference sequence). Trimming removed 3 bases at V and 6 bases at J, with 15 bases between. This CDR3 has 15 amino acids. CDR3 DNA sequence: TGTGCCAGTAGTATTACAGGGCCCCCCGGTCAGCCCCAGCATTTT. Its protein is CASSITGPPGQPQHF. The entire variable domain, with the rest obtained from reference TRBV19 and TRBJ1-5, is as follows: DGGITQSPKYLFRKEGQNVTLSCEQNLNHDAMYWYRQDPGQGLRLIYYSQIVNDFQKGDIAEGYSVSREKKESFPLTVTSAQKNPTAFYLCASSITGPPGQPQHFGDGTRLSIL.

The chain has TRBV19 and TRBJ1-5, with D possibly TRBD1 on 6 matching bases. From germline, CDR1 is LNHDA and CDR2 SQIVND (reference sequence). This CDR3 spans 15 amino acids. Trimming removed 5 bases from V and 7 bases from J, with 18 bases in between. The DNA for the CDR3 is TGTGCCAGTAGTCCCGCCGAGGGGGTCGGGCAGCCCCAGCATTTT. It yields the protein CASSPAEGVGQPQHF.

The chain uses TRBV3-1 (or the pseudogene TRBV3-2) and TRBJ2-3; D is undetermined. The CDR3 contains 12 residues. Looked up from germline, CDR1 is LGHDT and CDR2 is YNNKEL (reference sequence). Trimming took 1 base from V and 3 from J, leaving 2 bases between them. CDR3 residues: CASSQVTDTQYF. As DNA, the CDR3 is TGTGCCAGCAGCCAAGTAACAGATACGCAGTATTTT.

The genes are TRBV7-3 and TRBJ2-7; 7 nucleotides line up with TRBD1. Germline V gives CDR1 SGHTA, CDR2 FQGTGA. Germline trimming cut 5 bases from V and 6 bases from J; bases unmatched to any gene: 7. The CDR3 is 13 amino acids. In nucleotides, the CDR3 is TGTGCCAGCAGCGAACAAACAGGGGCCGAGCAGTACTTC. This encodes CASSEQTGAEQYF.

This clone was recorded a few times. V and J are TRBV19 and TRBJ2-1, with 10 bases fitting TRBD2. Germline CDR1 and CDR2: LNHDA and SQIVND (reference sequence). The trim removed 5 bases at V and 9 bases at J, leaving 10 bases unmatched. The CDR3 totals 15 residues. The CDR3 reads CASSALRAGGGEQFF. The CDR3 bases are TGTGCCAGTAGTGCCCTACGAGCGGGAGGGGGTGAGCAGTTCTTC.

CDR3 coding DNA: TGCGCCAGCATGAGCGGGAGTTTCAATGAGCAGTTCTTC. Protein: CASMSGSFNEQFF. The chain employs TRBV5-1 and TRBJ2-1; 8 nucleotides align to TRBD2. Germline V gene data show CDR1 as SGHRS and CDR2 as YFSETQ. CDR3 length: 13 amino acids. With V trimmed by 6 bases and J by 6 bases, 5 bases remained unmatched.

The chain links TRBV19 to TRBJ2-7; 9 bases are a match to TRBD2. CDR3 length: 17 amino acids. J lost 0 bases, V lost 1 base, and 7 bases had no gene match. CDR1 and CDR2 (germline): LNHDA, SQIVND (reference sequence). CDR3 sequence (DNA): TGTGCCAGTAGTATAGCTCGGACTAGCGTGAGCTCCTACGAGCAGTACTTC. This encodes CASSIARTSVSSYEQYF.

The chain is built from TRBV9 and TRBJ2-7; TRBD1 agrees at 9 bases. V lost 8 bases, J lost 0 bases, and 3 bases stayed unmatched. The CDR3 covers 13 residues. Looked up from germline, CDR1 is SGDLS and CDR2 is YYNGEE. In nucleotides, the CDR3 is TGTGCCAGTTACAGGGGGCGCTCCTACGAGCAGTACTTC. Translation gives CASYRGRSYEQYF.

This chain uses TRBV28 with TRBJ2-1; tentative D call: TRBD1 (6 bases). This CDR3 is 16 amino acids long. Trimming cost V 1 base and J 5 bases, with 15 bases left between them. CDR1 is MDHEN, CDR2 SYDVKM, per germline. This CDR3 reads CASSLSALGDNNEQFF. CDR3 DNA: TGTGCCAGCAGTTTATCTGCATTAGGGGACAACAATGAGCAGTTCTTC.

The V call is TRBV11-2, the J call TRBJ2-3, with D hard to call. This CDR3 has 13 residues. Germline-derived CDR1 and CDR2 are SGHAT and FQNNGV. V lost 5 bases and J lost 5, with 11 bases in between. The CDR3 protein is CASSREVRDTQYF. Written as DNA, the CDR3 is TGTGCCAGCAGCCGAGAAGTAAGAGATACGCAGTATTTT. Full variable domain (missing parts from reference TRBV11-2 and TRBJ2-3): EAGVAQSPRYKIIEKRQSVAFWCNPISGHATLYWYQQILGQGPKLLIQFQNNGVVDDSQLPKDRFSAERLKGVDSTLKIQPAKLEDSAVYLCASSREVRDTQYFGPGTRLTVL.

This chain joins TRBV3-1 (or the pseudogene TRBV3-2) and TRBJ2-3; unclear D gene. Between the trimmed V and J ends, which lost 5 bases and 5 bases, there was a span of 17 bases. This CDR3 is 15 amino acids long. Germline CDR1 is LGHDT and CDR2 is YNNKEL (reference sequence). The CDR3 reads CASSTRVPPRDTQYF. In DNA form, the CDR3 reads TGTGCCAGCAGCACCCGGGTCCCCCCAAGAGATACGCAGTATTTT.

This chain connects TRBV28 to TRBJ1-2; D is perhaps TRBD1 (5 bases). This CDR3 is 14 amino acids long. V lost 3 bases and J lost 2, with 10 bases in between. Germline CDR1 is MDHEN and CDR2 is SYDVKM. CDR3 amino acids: CASSLWEGNYGYTF. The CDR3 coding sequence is TGTGCCAGCAGTTTGTGGGAGGGGAACTATGGCTACACCTTC.

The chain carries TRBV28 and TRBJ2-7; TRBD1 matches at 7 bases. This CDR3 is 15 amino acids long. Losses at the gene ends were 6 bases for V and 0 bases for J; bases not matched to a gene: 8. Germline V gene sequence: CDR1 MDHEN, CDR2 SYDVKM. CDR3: CASRRQGYNSYEQYF. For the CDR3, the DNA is TGTGCCAGCAGGAGACAGGGTTATAACTCCTACGAGCAGTACTTC.

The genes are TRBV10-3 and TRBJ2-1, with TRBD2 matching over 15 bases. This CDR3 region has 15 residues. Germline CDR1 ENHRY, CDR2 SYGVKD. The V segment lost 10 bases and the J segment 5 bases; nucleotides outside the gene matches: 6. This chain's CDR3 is CATWTSGRANNEQFF. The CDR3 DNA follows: TGTGCCACCTGGACTAGCGGGAGGGCCAACAATGAGCAGTTCTTC.

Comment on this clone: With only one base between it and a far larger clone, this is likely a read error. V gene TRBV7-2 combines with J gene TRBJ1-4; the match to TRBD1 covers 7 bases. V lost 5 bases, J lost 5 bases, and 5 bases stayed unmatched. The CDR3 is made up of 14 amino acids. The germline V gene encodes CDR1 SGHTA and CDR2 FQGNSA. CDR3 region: CASSPGTENEKLFF. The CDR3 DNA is TGTGCCAGCAGCCCCGGGACAGAAAATGAAAAACTGTTTTTT.

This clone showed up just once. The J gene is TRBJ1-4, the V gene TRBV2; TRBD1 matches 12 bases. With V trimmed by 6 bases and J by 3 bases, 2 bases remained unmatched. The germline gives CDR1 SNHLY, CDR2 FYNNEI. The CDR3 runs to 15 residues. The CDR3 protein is CASRGQGAANEKLFF. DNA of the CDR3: TGTGCCAGCAGGGGACAGGGGGCAGCTAATGAAAAACTGTTTTTT.

CDR3 region: CASSPPGLGGQPQHF. In DNA, the CDR3 is TGTGCCAGCAGCCCCCCGGGACTCGGCGGTCAGCCCCAGCATTTT. The gene calls are TRBV7-3 and TRBJ1-5, with a tentative D call TRBD1 (5 bases). V was shortened by 5 bases and J by 6 bases, with 17 bases between the two germline ends. The CDR3 consists of 15 residues. CDR1 SGHTA and CDR2 FQGTGA come from the germline V gene.

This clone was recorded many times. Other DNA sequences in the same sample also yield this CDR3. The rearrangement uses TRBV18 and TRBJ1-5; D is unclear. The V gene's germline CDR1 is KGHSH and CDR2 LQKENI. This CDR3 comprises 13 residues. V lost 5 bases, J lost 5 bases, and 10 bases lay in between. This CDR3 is CASSEHRDQPQHF. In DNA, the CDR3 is TGTGCCAGCTCAGAACACCGGGATCAGCCCCAGCATTTT.